This T cell receptor (beta chain) comes out of a study of cytomegalovirus exposure and HLA in healthy donors. In the study overall: Unique TCRs from HLA-typed donors, 65 million to 85 million of them, were held in an early data release. Study-level results: Cytomegalovirus association was assigned to around 150 TCR beta chains. An analysis that was carried out later associated 16,951 TCR beta sequences with HLA alleles at 0.05 false discovery rate.

Donors counted as nominally healthy when sampled, yet unrecorded immune exposures were likely. PCR involved 60 Vbeta and 13 Jbeta primers. Clones were sequenced by immunoSEQ multiplex PCR, and TCRdb holds only the in-frame ones, with some missing. The sample holds about 89,000 clones, 85% seen once. Note on this clone: The antigen remains unidentified.

Material for sequencing was PBMCs. This TCR derives from a man aged 35 to 55 in good health and CMV-seropositive.

This CDR3 reads CASSKREGLAVSYEQYF. The CDR3 DNA reads as TGTGCCAGCAGCAAAAGGGAGGGACTAGCGGTCTCCTACGAGCAGTACTTC. The chain recombines TRBV21-1 with TRBJ2-7; the DNA was not used to check the table's D call, TRBD2. TRBV21-1 counts as a pseudogene. This CDR3 is 17 amino acids long.